The 29 T cell receptor beta chains below all came from one sample that was sequenced in a study of T cells after posttransplantation cyclophosphamide. The table came from immunoSEQ multiplex PCR; TCRdb's copy has only in-frame clones and leaves some out. In total the sample includes roughly 7,000 clones, none of them seen once. Busulfan-fludarabine conditioning, marrow transplant, and cyclophosphamide on days +3 and +4 were administered. Sequencing used PBMCs, obtained after allogeneic stem cell transplant with posttransplant cyclophosphamide. The receptors shown here come from a female patient between 50 and 60 years old who received an allogeneic stem cell transplant from an unrelated donor, was CMV-positive, and had acute GVHD only. A subset of T cells may come from the graft donor.

This clone was found a few times. The chain employs TRBV27 and TRBJ2-1; 10 nucleotides line up with TRBD2. Germline CDR1 reads MNHEY; CDR2 reads SMNVEV (reference sequence). The junction had 12 bases not matched to a gene; V was cut back by 7 bases and J by 3 bases. CDR3 size: 17 residues. CDR3 in amino acids: CASTLIGAGGVYNEQFF. CDR3 sequence (DNA): TGTGCCAGCACCCTTATCGGAGCGGGAGGGGTCTACAATGAGCAGTTCTTC.

This clone was detected ten times or more. V and J are TRBV7-8 and TRBJ2-3; 9 bases align to TRBD2. The CDR3 is made up of 18 amino acids. V trimming: 4 bases; J trimming: 4 bases; junction bases outside the gene matches: 15. Germline V gene data show CDR1 as SGHVS and CDR2 as FQNEAQ. CDR3 nucleotide sequence: TGTGCCAGCAGCTCTCGGCCGGCTAGCGGGACGAGAGCAGATACGCAGTATTTT. This translates into CASSSRPASGTRADTQYF.

This clone was picked up many times. The chain carries TRBV10-3 and TRBJ2-2; 8 nucleotides agree with TRBD1. Looked up from germline, CDR1 is ENHRY and CDR2 is SYGVKD. This CDR3 contains 12 residues. V shed 6 bases and J 6 bases; nucleotides not matched to a gene: 0. CDR3 residues: CAIRQGAGELFF. In DNA, the CDR3 is TGTGCCATCAGACAGGGGGCCGGGGAGCTGTTTTTT.

In its sample, this clone was seen many times. The chain joins TRBV6-1 to TRBJ2-7, with 12 bases identical to TRBD1. The CDR3 contains 16 residues. Unmatched junction bases numbered 9, after V lost 3 bases and J lost 6 bases. Germline V lookup: CDR1 MNHNS, CDR2 SASEGT. CDR3 coding DNA: TGTGCCAGCAGTGATGTGGGACAGGGGGCGCGGGGCGAGCAGTACTTC. Translating it yields CASSDVGQGARGEQYF.

This clone was counted many times. The chain recombines TRBV30 with TRBJ2-1; possible D gene TRBD2, 5 bases. The germline CDR1 and CDR2 sequences are GTSNPN and SVGIG (reference sequence). CDR3 length equals 13 residues. Trimming removed 3 bases at V and 7 bases at J, with 13 bases between. The CDR3 DNA reads as TGTGCCTGGAGGCGGGTTTCATTGAATGAGCAGTTCTTC. Translated: CAWRRVSLNEQFF.

This clone was detected many times. The chain combines TRBV30 with TRBJ1-2, with TRBD1 identical over 9 bases. This CDR3 comprises 15 residues. Germline-derived CDR1 and CDR2 are GTSNPN and SVGIG (reference sequence). J was trimmed by 6 bases and V by 1 base; bases with no gene match: 9. This CDR3 reads CAWSDPGQGRDGYTF. CDR3 coding DNA: TGTGCCTGGAGTGACCCGGGACAGGGAAGGGATGGCTACACCTTC.

Ten or more counts support this clone. The chain carries TRBV7-2 and TRBJ2-7, with D maybe TRBD2 (6 bases). This CDR3 region has 16 residues. Germline lookup yields CDR1 SGHTA and CDR2 FQGNSA. Trimming took 5 bases from V and 1 from J, leaving 18 bases between them. The CDR3: CASSPFPVAESYEQYF. The CDR3 coding sequence is TGTGCCAGCAGCCCCTTTCCGGTAGCGGAGTCCTACGAGCAGTACTTC.

This clone came up many times. DNA for the CDR3: TGTGCCAGCAGCGGACAGGCAAACTCCTACGAGCAGTACTTC. Translation gives CASSGQANSYEQYF. The chain couples TRBV9 to TRBJ2-7; maybe TRBD1 (6 bases). CDR1 and CDR2 from the germline V gene are SGDLS and YYNGEE. Between the trimmed V and J ends, which lost 3 bases and 0 bases, there was a span of 10 bases. The CDR3 covers 14 residues.

This clone has ten or more counts. The V call is TRBV6-1, the J call TRBJ2-7; 7 bases line up with TRBD1. This CDR3 comprises 15 residues. With 3 bases clipped from V and 2 bases from J, the junction kept 7 bases outside the gene matches. Germline CDR1 is MNHNS and CDR2 is SASEGT. The CDR3 region is CASSDLGTETYEQYF. The CDR3 nucleotides are TGTGCCAGCAGTGACCTTGGGACAGAGACCTACGAGCAGTACTTC.

This clone was recorded many times. The chain has TRBV14 and TRBJ1-2; 8 bases agree with TRBD1. CDR1 SGHDN and CDR2 FVKESK come from the germline V gene. The CDR3 is 13 residues long. Unmatched junction bases numbered 6, after V lost 4 bases and J lost 8 bases. The CDR3 reads CASSPRQGKGYTF. The CDR3 nucleotides are TGTGCCAGCAGCCCTAGACAGGGGAAAGGCTACACCTTC.

The J gene is TRBJ2-7, the V gene TRBV28; weak D call: TRBD1 (6 bases). V lost 10 bases and J lost 3, with 19 bases in between. Germline lookup yields CDR1 MDHEN and CDR2 SYDVKM. The CDR3 loop spans 14 amino acids. CDR3 protein: CAISIGQSLYEQYF. In nucleotides, the CDR3 is TGTGCCATTTCGATTGGACAGTCCCTCTACGAGCAGTACTTC.

This clone was counted many times. The chain joins TRBV7-8 to TRBJ2-7, with TRBD2 identical over 9 bases. CDR3 length equals 16 residues. Germline loops: CDR1 SGHVS, CDR2 FQNEAQ. The V and J ends lost 1 base and 5 bases, in that order; junction bases with no gene match: 9. In DNA form, the CDR3 reads TGTGCCAGCAGCTTAGGGTGGCGGGAGGGCCCGCACGAGCAGTACTTC. As protein: CASSLGWREGPHEQYF.

This clone was seen at least ten times. The chain combines TRBV2 with TRBJ2-7, with 8 bases identical to TRBD1. J lost 3 bases, V lost 2 bases, and 12 bases had no gene match. Germline CDR1 SNHLY, CDR2 FYNNEI. The CDR3 covers 17 residues. In DNA, the CDR3 is TGTGCCAGCAGTGAAAACCCCGTGACAGGGGCAATCTACGAGCAGTACTTC. Residues: CASSENPVTGAIYEQYF.

This clone was counted many times. This sequence joins TRBV28 and TRBJ2-3, with TRBD2 matching over 13 bases. Per germline, CDR1 MDHEN and CDR2 SYDVKM. This CDR3 has 14 amino acids. J lost 14 bases, V lost 3 bases, and 8 bases had no gene match. CDR3 DNA sequence: TGTGCCAGCAGTTTTGGGACTAGCGGGACCGCGGCGTATTTT. This sequence encodes CASSFGTSGTAAYF.

This clone was picked up many times. This chain links TRBV6-1 with TRBJ2-7, with 9 nucleotides matching TRBD1. V gave up 7 bases and J gave up 2 bases; unmatched junction bases: 6. Germline V gene lookup returns CDR1 MNHNS and CDR2 SASEGT. This CDR3 comprises 14 residues. CDR3 in amino acids: CASTLTGGPYEQYF. CDR3 nucleotide sequence: TGTGCCAGCACCCTGACAGGGGGTCCCTACGAGCAGTACTTC.

This clone was seen ten or more times. The chain has TRBV4-1 and TRBJ2-5; D may be TRBD2 (6 bases). Trimming pared 0 bases from V and 5 bases from J, leaving 10 bases between. This CDR3 comprises 14 residues. Germline V lookup: CDR1 MGHRA, CDR2 YSYEKL. The CDR3 nucleotides read TGCGCCAGCAGCCAAGATACCAGCGGGGAGACCCAGTACTTC. Translation gives CASSQDTSGETQYF.

This clone is medium-sized. V gene TRBV28 combines with J gene TRBJ2-7; 8 bases fit TRBD2. V lost 4 bases, J lost 4 bases, and 6 bases stayed unmatched. This CDR3 is 14 amino acids long. Per germline, CDR1 MDHEN and CDR2 SYDVKM. CDR3 bases: TGTGCCAGCAGTTGGGCCGCGGGGGGTTACGAGCAGTACTTC. Protein product: CASSWAAGGYEQYF.

This clone has a count of ten or more. The gene calls are TRBV30 and TRBJ2-5, with a possible D match to TRBD1 (5 bases). Per germline, CDR1 GTSNPN and CDR2 SVGIG (reference sequence). V lost 3 bases, J lost 1 base, and 12 bases lay in between. The CDR3 runs to 14 residues. DNA for the CDR3: TGTGCCTGGAGGGGCAGGGCTATCCAAGAGACCCAGTACTTC. Translating gives CAWRGRAIQETQYF.

This clone was found a few times. CDR3 DNA sequence: TGTGCCAGCAGCCCGGGACAGGGTTCCAACGAGCAGTACTTC. Amino acid sequence: CASSPGQGSNEQYF. The V gene is TRBV4-2, the J gene TRBJ2-5, with TRBD1 matching 9 bases. TRBJ2-7 explains the end of the DNA better; the J call may be wrong. This CDR3 is 14 amino acids long. CDR1 is LGHNA, CDR2 YNFKEQ, per germline.

This clone was counted many times. This chain links TRBV30 with TRBJ1-1; no definite D call. The CDR3 extends over 13 amino acids. Germline values: CDR1 GTSNPN, CDR2 SVGIG (reference sequence). V was trimmed by 2 bases and J by 7 bases, leaving 14 bases between them. CDR3 sequence: CAWSIGTRGEAFF. DNA of the CDR3: TGTGCCTGGAGTATAGGAACCCGGGGTGAAGCTTTCTTT.

There are many counts of this clone. V gene TRBV2 combines with J gene TRBJ2-3; D may be TRBD2 (6 bases). The CDR3 runs to 12 residues. Germline V gene sequence: CDR1 SNHLY, CDR2 FYNNEI. Trimming removed 10 bases from V and 3 bases from J, with 11 bases in between. CDR3 protein: CAMDGGTDTQYF. The CDR3 DNA is TGTGCCATGGACGGGGGAACAGATACGCAGTATTTT.

This clone appeared many times. The J gene is TRBJ2-3, the V gene TRBV11-3, with TRBD1 as a possible D gene (6 bases). The CDR3 spans 20 residues. Germline CDR1 reads SGHNT; CDR2 reads YENEEA. Trimming took 2 bases from V and 3 from J, leaving 27 bases between them. The CDR3 nucleotides are TGTGCCAGCAGCTTAACGGAAAGGGGGAGAGGGGCCAGGGGTACAGATACGCAGTATTTT. Protein: CASSLTERGRGARGTDTQYF.

This clone was seen repeatedly, ten times or more. The rearrangement uses TRBV28 and TRBJ1-2, with TRBD1 matching 7 bases. J was trimmed by 8 bases and V by 4 bases; bases with no gene match: 10. This CDR3 comprises 14 residues. The germline CDR1 and CDR2 sequences are MDHEN and SYDVKM. The CDR3 nucleotides read TGTGCCAGCAGTTCGCAGGGGGGAGGCCGGGGCTACACCTTC. Its translation: CASSSQGGGRGYTF.

This clone was detected many times. This chain connects TRBV4-3 to TRBJ1-2, with TRBD1 matching 7 bases. V lost 1 base and J lost 6; bases outside the gene matches: 11. The CDR3 covers 16 residues. Germline V gene sequence: CDR1 LGHNA, CDR2 YSLEER. The CDR3 DNA reads TGCGCCAGCAGCCAAGCCCGGACAGGACGTCCCGATGGCTACACCTTC. Translating it yields CASSQARTGRPDGYTF.

The V gene is TRBV5-4, the J gene TRBJ2-7, with 7 nucleotides matching TRBD2. Per germline, CDR1 SGHNT and CDR2 YYREEE (reference sequence). The CDR3 contains 13 residues. The V segment lost 8 bases and the J segment 6 bases; nucleotides outside the gene matches: 11. This CDR3 reads CASRIEAGLEQYF. For the CDR3, the DNA is TGTGCCAGTCGGATAGAAGCGGGGCTCGAGCAGTACTTC. The whole variable domain, remainder taken from reference TRBV5-4 and TRBJ2-7, is ETGVTQSPTHLIKTRGQQVTLRCSSQSGHNTVSWYQQALGQGPQFIFQYYREEENGRGNFPPRFSGLQFPNYSSELNVNALELDDSALYLCASRIEAGLEQYFGPGTRLTVT.

This clone was seen many times. The V and J genes are TRBV7-2 and TRBJ1-1; the match to TRBD1 covers 7 bases. With 3 bases clipped from V and 7 bases from J, the junction kept 8 bases outside the gene matches. CDR1 SGHTA and CDR2 FQGNSA come from the germline V gene. CDR3 length: 14 amino acids. As DNA, the CDR3 is TGTGCCAGCAGCTTGGGGACAGTTTACGGTGAAGCTTTCTTT. Translation: CASSLGTVYGEAFF.

Many counts were recorded for this clone. The chain is built from TRBV5-1 and TRBJ1-2; D remains ambiguous. Germline V gives CDR1 SGHRS, CDR2 YFSETQ. This CDR3 comprises 14 residues. V lost 2 bases, J lost 2 bases, and 10 bases lay in between. As DNA, the CDR3 is TGCGCCAGCAGCTTAATTCAGTTAAACTATGGCTACACCTTC. Its translation: CASSLIQLNYGYTF. The variable domain in full, completed from reference TRBV5-1 and TRBJ1-2, reads KAGVTQTPRYLIKTRGQQVTLSCSPISGHRSVSWYQQTPGQGLQFLFEYFSETQRNKGNFPGRFSGRQFSNSRSEMNVSTLELGDSALYLCASSLIQLNYGYTFGSGTRLTVV.

This clone has a count of ten or more. The J gene is TRBJ2-3, the V gene TRBV7-9; weak D call: TRBD1 (5 bases). The CDR3 runs 15 residues. Germline CDR1 and CDR2: SEHNR and FQNEAQ (reference sequence). Trimming pared 4 bases from V and 0 bases from J, leaving 11 bases between. DNA of the CDR3: TGTGCCAGCAGCTCAAGGACACCCAGCACAGATACGCAGTATTTT. Translated, it gives CASSSRTPSTDTQYF.

This clone was counted many times. The chain joins TRBV7-2 to TRBJ2-2; TRBD2 matches at 9 bases. J gave up 0 bases and V 5 bases, and 7 bases lay outside the gene matches. The length of the CDR3 is 17 residues. CDR1 and CDR2 (germline): SGHTA, FQGNSA. CDR3 protein: CASSRSGSQANTGELFF. CDR3 in DNA: TGTGCCAGCAGCCGTAGCGGGAGTCAGGCGAACACCGGGGAGCTGTTTTTT.